These 6 T cell receptor beta chains were sequenced from one sample in a study of early T cells in non-severe SARS-CoV-2 infection. MiXCR was run by TCRdb on the 5' RACE reads, yielding one entry per CDR3 protein. The sample gives around 70,000 distinct CDR3 sequences, roughly 9.1% of which show up once; roughly 3.2% is in the top ten. The sequencing sample was made of whole blood. Receptor source: an adult who was a healthcare worker with PCR-confirmed SARS-CoV-2 infection or an uninfected control (not recorded which).

This clonotype was detected only a few times. V usage is TRBV20-1 and J usage is TRBJ2-5; D is unresolved. Trimming shortened V by 5 bases and J by 1 base, and 11 bases separated the two germline ends. Germline V CDR1 and CDR2: DFQATT, SNEGSKA (reference sequence). This CDR3 region has 13 residues. CDR3 nucleotide sequence: TGCAGTGCTGAATTCGGGCTCCAAGAGACCCAGTACTTC. Protein: CSAEFGLQETQYF.

This clonotype has just a few counts. The gene calls are TRBV20-1 and TRBJ2-3; D is undetermined. The germline CDR1 and CDR2 sequences are DFQATT and SNEGSKA (reference sequence). This CDR3 contains 11 residues. Trimming cost V 7 bases and J 5 bases, with 10 bases left between them. The DNA for the CDR3 is TGCAGTGTCCCGAAGGGAGATACGCAGTATTTT. Translation: CSVPKGDTQYF.

The rearrangement links TRBV2 to TRBJ2-6; perhaps TRBD2 as D (6 bases). The V gene lost 7 bases and the J gene lost 3 bases, with 10 bases spanning the gap. This CDR3 has 14 residues. The germline V gene encodes CDR1 SNHLY and CDR2 FYNNEI. The CDR3 DNA follows: TGTGCCAGCACACGGGACTTTGGGGCCAACGTCCTGACTTTC. Amino acids: CASTRDFGANVLTF.

This clonotype occurred a few times. The chain is built from TRBV3-1 and TRBJ2-3; a weak D match, TRBD2 (6 bases). The V end lost 4 bases, the J end lost 3 bases, and 14 bases lay between the germline ends. Germline-derived CDR1 and CDR2 are LGHDT and YNNKEL (reference sequence). The CDR3 is 15 residues long. CDR3 DNA sequence: TGTGCCAGCAGCCCAAATACTGGAGGGACAGATACGCAGTATTTT. Its protein product is CASSPNTGGTDTQYF.

The chain recombines TRBV6-2 or TRBV6-3 with TRBJ1-1; a weak D match, TRBD1 (6 bases). CDR3 length: 14 amino acids. Germline V gives CDR1 MNHEY, CDR2 SVGEGT. Trimming shortened V by 11 bases and J by 0 bases, and 16 bases separated the two germline ends. CDR3 nucleotides: TGTGCCGGGGGAACAGGGCCTATGAACACTGAAGCTTTCTTT. Protein sequence: CAGGTGPMNTEAFF.

This clonotype has just a few counts. As DNA, the CDR3 is TGTGCCAGCAGCCAGCTGCGGACAGGGGGGCAGGGCTACACCTTC. This encodes CASSQLRTGGQGYTF. The chain has TRBV4-2 and TRBJ1-2, with 10 bases fitting TRBD1. The J segment lost 8 bases and the V segment lost 3 bases, leaving 9 bases of the junction unmatched. Germline V gene lookup returns CDR1 LGHNA and CDR2 YNFKEQ. The length of the CDR3 is 15 residues.